The clone carrying this T cell receptor (beta chain) came up a few times. The target antigen is unknown. This entry is derived from a study of T cells in Graves' hyperthyroidism and ophthalmopathy. From RNA transcripts, TCR beta CDR3 regions were amplified. An initial round of RT-PCR targeting the TCR CDR3 relied on the HTBI primer set. TCRdb reanalysed the multiplex PCR reads using MiXCR and keeps one entry per CDR3 protein. In the table there are over 500,000 distinct CDR3 sequences, more than 15% of which are singletons. In the ophthalmopathy cohort, Clinical Activity Score was at least 3, NOSPECS grade at least 4, and duration under 3 months. Clinical symptoms, serum thyroxine, TRAb, thyroid ultrasound and orbital computed tomography established diagnosis. Findings and caveats of the study: Blood also showed most of the thyroid clonotypes that were expanded above 0.001.

There are 14 residues in the CDR3. Germline lookup yields CDR1 MNHEY and CDR2 SVGEGT. Trimming shortened V by 4 bases and J by 5 bases, and 14 bases separated the two germline ends. The rearrangement joins TRBV6-2 or TRBV6-3 to TRBJ2-5, with a possible D match to TRBD2 (7 bases). The source of this sequence is a woman aged 25-40 years with Graves' ophthalmopathy. The sequenced sample consisted of blood. The CDR3 coding sequence is TGTGCCAGCAGTTCTAGGGGGGGGACCGAGACCCAGTACTTC. It codes for CASSSRGGTETQYF.